The clone carrying this TCR beta chain was counted only a few times. Using unique molecular identifiers, the investigators prepared the TCRbeta library. TCRdb recomputed calls from the PCR reads with MiXCR, one row per CDR3 protein. The table records around 600,000 distinct CDR3 sequences, around 16% of them present only once. This sample stems from a study of T-cell reconstitution after alpha-beta-depleted transplantation in children. The CDR3 sequence is 15 residues long. The ends lost 4 bases at V and 7 bases at J; junction bases unmatched: 9. The V call is TRBV12-3 or TRBV12-4, the J call TRBJ1-5, with TRBD1 matching 8 bases. Sample: PBMCs from the stem cell graft donor, taken from the stem cell graft. The sequence derives from a human donor who donated a stem cell graft to a child with acute myeloid leukemia. CDR3 sequence: CASSSKDRGSQPQHF. The CDR3 nucleotides are TGTGCCAGCAGTTCGAAAGACAGGGGAAGCCAGCCCCAGCATTTT.